This T cell receptor (beta chain) was sequenced for a study of control samples from healthy donors and cancer patients. Profiled with immunoSEQ multiplex PCR; TCRdb holds only in-frame clones, not every one. The data contain roughly 450,000 clones, 75% to 95% of them singletons. Sequenced material: PBMCs. The sequence derives from a man aged 35 to 55 with head and neck cancer.

CDR3 sequence: CASGSAAGFYYRSNQPQHF. The CDR3 bases are TGTGCTAGTGGTTCAGCAGCAGGGTTCTACTATCGGAGCAATCAGCCCCAGCATTTT. The chain couples TRBV12-5 to TRBJ1-5; perhaps TRBD1 as D (5 bases). Germline V gives CDR1 LGHNT, CDR2 FRNRAP. The CDR3 is 19 residues long. With 4 bases removed from V and 1 base from J, the gap between germline ends came to 23 bases.